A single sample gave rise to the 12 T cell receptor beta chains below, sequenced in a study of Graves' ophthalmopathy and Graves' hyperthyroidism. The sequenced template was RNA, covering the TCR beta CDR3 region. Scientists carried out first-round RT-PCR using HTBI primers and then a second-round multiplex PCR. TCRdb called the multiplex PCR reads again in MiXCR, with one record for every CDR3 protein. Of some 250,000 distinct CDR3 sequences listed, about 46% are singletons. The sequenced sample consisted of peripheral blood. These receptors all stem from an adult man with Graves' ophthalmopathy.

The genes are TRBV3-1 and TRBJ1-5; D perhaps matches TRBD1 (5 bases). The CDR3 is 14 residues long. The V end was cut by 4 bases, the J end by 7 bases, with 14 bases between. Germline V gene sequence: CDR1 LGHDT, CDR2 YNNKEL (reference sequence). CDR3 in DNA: TGTGCCAGCAGCCCCCGGGGGGGAGTACAGCCCCAGCATTTT. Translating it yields CASSPRGGVQPQHF.

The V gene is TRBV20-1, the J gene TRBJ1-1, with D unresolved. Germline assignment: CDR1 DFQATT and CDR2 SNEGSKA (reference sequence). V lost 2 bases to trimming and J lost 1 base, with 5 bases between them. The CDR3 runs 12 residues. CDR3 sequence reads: CSARLGNTEAFF. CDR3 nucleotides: TGCAGTGCTAGATTAGGGAACACTGAAGCTTTCTTT.

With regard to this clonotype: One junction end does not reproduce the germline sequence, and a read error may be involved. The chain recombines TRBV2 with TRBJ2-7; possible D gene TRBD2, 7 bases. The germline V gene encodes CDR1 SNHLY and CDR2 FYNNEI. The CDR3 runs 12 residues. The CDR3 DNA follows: TGTGCCAGCAGTCCCGGGGGGCACGAGCGGTACTTC. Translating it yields CASSPGGHERYF.

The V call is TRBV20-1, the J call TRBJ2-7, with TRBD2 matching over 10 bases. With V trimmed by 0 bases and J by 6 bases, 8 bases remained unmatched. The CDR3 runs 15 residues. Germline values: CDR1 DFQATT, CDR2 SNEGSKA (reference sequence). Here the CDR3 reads CSARDPLAGVGEQYF. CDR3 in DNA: TGCAGTGCTAGAGATCCGCTAGCGGGGGTCGGCGAGCAGTACTTC.

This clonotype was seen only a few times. The DNA of the CDR3 is TGCGCCAGCAGCTTGGAGGGCGGCTCGAGCTCCTATAATTCACCCCTCCACTTT. Protein sequence: CASSLEGGSSSYNSPLHF. The rearrangement uses TRBV5-1 and TRBJ1-6; D is ambiguous. The germline CDR1 and CDR2 sequences are SGHRS and YFSETQ. Trimming left V 0 bases short and J 0 bases short, with 13 bases between. This CDR3 has 18 amino acids.

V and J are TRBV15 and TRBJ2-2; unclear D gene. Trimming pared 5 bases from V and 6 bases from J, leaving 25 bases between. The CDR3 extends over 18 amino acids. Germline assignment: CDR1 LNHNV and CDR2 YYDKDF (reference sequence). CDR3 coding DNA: TGTGCCACCAGCGGCGATAGGACCCGATTAGATTATGCCGGGGAGCTGTTTTTT. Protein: CATSGDRTRLDYAGELFF.

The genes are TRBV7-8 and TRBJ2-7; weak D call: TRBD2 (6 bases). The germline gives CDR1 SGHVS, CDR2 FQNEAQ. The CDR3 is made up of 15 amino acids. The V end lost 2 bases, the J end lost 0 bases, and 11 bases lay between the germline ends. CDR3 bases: TGTGCCAGCAGCTTAATAAGTAGCGGCTCCTACGAGCAGTACTTC. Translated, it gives CASSLISSGSYEQYF. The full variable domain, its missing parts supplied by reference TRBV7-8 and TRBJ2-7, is GAGVSQSPRYKVAKRGQDVALRCDPISGHVSLFWYQQALGQGPEFLTYFQNEAQLDKSGLPSDRFFAERPEGSVSTLKIQRTQQEDSAVYLCASSLISSGSYEQYFGPGTRLTVT.

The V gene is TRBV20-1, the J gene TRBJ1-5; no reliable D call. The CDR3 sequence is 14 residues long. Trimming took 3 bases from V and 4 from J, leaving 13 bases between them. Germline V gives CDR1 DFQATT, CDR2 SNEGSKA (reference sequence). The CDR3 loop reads CSASPPAPNQPQHF. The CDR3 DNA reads TGCAGTGCTAGTCCTCCGGCCCCGAATCAGCCCCAGCATTTT.

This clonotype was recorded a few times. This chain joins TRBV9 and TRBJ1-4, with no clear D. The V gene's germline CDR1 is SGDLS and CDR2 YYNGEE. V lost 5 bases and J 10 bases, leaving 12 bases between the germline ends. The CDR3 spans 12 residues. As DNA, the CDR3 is TGTGCCAGCAGTGGGCCGGGAAGAAAACTGTTTTTT. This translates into CASSGPGRKLFF.

CDR3 bases: TGTGCCAGCAGCTCTCCGGGACTATTTACCTACGAGCAGTACTTC. Residues: CASSSPGLFTYEQYF. The chain recombines TRBV12-3 or TRBV12-4 with TRBJ2-7; 7 bases are shared with TRBD2. This CDR3 contains 15 residues. After removal of 6 bases from V and 2 bases from J, the junction contained 10 bases not matched to a gene.

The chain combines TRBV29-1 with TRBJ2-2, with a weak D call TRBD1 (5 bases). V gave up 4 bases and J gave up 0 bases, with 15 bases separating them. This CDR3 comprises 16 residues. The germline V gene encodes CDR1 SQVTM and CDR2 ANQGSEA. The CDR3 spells CSVGKGAGSNTGELFF. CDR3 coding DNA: TGCAGCGTTGGGAAGGGTGCAGGGTCGAACACCGGGGAGCTGTTTTTT.

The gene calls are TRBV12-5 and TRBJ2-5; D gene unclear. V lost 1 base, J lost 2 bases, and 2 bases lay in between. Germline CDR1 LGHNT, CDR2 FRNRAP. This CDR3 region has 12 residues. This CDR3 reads CASGLAQETQYF. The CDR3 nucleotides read TGTGCTAGTGGTTTGGCACAAGAGACCCAGTACTTC.